This passage covers 18 T cell receptor beta chains from one sample sequenced in a study of T-cell memory formation after mild COVID-19. TCRdb re-derived calls from the 5' RACE reads in MiXCR, one entry per CDR3 protein. The table lists fewer than 350,000 distinct CDR3 sequences, roughly 15% of them singletons. Sequenced sample: PBMCs or a T cell subset sorted from them (not recorded which). These receptor sequences come from a man younger than 35 who had mild COVID-19 (a few samples of this study predate the infection). Cell type and time point are not known.

The chain combines TRBV5-4 with TRBJ2-7; a weak D match, TRBD1 (5 bases). The CDR3 is 13 residues long. Germline CDR1 reads SGHNT; CDR2 reads YYREEE (reference sequence). V lost 3 bases and J 5 bases, leaving 12 bases between the germline ends. CDR3 residues: CASSSGQAHEQYV. CDR3 nucleotides: TGTGCCAGCAGCTCCGGACAAGCCCACGAGCAGTACGTC.

This clonotype was observed a few times. The chain has TRBV6-6 and TRBJ2-5; a possible D gene is TRBD1 (6 bases). CDR3 length equals 13 residues. From germline, CDR1 is MNHNY and CDR2 SVGAGI (reference sequence). V dropped 10 bases and J dropped 5 bases, with 17 bases sitting between them. CDR3 residues: CATVSPGQETQYF. In DNA, the CDR3 is TGTGCCACCGTCTCCCCAGGACAGGAGACCCAGTACTTC.

The chain combines TRBV7-2 with TRBJ1-6; a weak D match, TRBD1 (6 bases). The CDR3 length is 16 residues. Germline lookup yields CDR1 SGHTA and CDR2 FQGNSA. Trimming left V 1 base short and J 12 bases short, with 19 bases between. The CDR3 bases are TGTGCCAGCAGCTTAGTTGGTTGGGACACGGGTGGACCCCTCCACTTT. This codes for CASSLVGWDTGGPLHF.

The chain has TRBV7-9 and TRBJ2-5; 9 bases are a match to TRBD1. V gave up 1 base and J gave up 8 bases; unmatched junction bases: 8. The CDR3 covers 15 residues. Germline V gives CDR1 SEHNR, CDR2 FQNEAQ (reference sequence). The CDR3 here is CASSLGDRGKRTQYF. The CDR3 coding sequence is TGTGCCAGCAGCTTAGGCGACAGGGGGAAGAGAACCCAGTACTTC.

The chain combines TRBV4-3 with TRBJ2-3, with D tentatively TRBD1 or TRBD2 (5 bases each). The CDR3 has 15 residues. Germline V gives CDR1 LGHNA, CDR2 YSLEER. V lost 6 bases to trimming and J lost 1 base, with 14 bases between them. The CDR3 sequence is CASSLNGAGTDTQYF. The CDR3 DNA reads TGCGCCAGCAGTCTTAACGGGGCAGGCACAGATACGCAGTATTTT.

The table lists this clonotype with many counts. The chain carries TRBV15 and TRBJ2-7; 9 bases fit TRBD2. The CDR3 loop spans 16 amino acids. Germline V gene lookup returns CDR1 LNHNV and CDR2 YYDKDF (reference sequence). V lost 5 bases and J lost 0; bases outside the gene matches: 8. Here the CDR3 reads CATSEGVAGASYEQYF. The CDR3 region has the DNA TGTGCCACCAGCGAGGGGGTAGCGGGGGCCTCCTACGAGCAGTACTTC.

This clonotype was counted only a few times. This chain joins TRBV5-1 and TRBJ2-7; 7 bases fit TRBD1. The CDR3 runs to 15 residues. Germline CDR1 SGHRS, CDR2 YFSETQ. Trimming removed 3 bases from V and 4 bases from J; junction bases left unmatched: 10. The CDR3 region has the DNA TGCGCCAGCAGCTGGGGTACCGGGACAGCTTACGAGCAGTACTTC. It yields the protein CASSWGTGTAYEQYF.

This rearrangement joins TRBV6-5 to TRBJ1-6; D is ambiguous. CDR1 is MNHEY and CDR2 is SVGAGI in the germline V gene. Trimming took 2 bases from V and 7 from J, leaving 12 bases between them. This CDR3 is built from 15 residues. The CDR3, as DNA: TGTGCCAGCAGTTACGTGGCAGGCGAGAATTCACCCCTCCACTTT. Translation gives CASSYVAGENSPLHF.

A few counts support this clonotype. This chain uses TRBV9 with TRBJ2-5; 8 bases are a match to TRBD2. There are 16 residues in the CDR3. The germline V gene encodes CDR1 SGDLS and CDR2 YYNGEE. J lost 5 bases, V lost 4 bases, and 13 bases had no gene match. The CDR3 region is CASSRSAPGLGETQYF. The CDR3 bases are TGTGCCAGCAGCCGATCCGCCCCGGGACTAGGGGAGACCCAGTACTTC.

A few counts support this clonotype. The CDR3 region is CASSQRQGLAGDWRETQYF. Written as DNA, the CDR3 is TGCGCCAGCAGCCAACGCCAGGGGCTAGCGGGGGACTGGCGAGAGACCCAGTACTTC. V is TRBV4-1 and J is TRBJ2-5; 10 positions agree with TRBD2. The germline V gene has CDR1 MGHRA and CDR2 YSYEKL. The CDR3 covers 19 residues. V gave up 2 bases and J gave up 4 bases; unmatched junction bases: 16.

This clonotype turned up a few times. This rearrangement joins TRBV18 to TRBJ2-3, with 8 nucleotides matching TRBD1. J gave up 2 bases and V 1 base, and 5 bases lay outside the gene matches. Germline V CDR1 and CDR2: KGHSH, LQKENI. There are 16 residues in the CDR3. CDR3 region: CASSPLTGEHTDTQYF. The CDR3, as DNA: TGTGCCAGCTCACCACTGACAGGGGAACACACAGATACGCAGTATTTT. The variable domain in full, with the rest retrieved from reference TRBV18 and TRBJ2-3, is NAGVMQNPRHLVRRRGQEARLRCSPMKGHSHVYWYRQLPEEGLKFMVYLQKENIIDESGMPKERFSAEFPKEGPSILRIQQVVRGDSAAYFCASSPLTGEHTDTQYFGPGTRLTVL.

This clonotype was seen more than once but under ten times. The CDR3 region is CSASGTSGAFLTDTQYF. CDR3 in DNA: TGCAGTGCTTCCGGGACTAGCGGGGCGTTTCTCACAGATACGCAGTATTTT. The V gene is TRBV20-1, the J gene TRBJ2-3, with 13 bases aligning to TRBD2. The CDR3 has 17 residues. From germline, CDR1 is DFQATT and CDR2 SNEGSKA (reference sequence). Trimming removed 5 bases from V and 2 bases from J; junction bases left unmatched: 10.

V gene TRBV5-5 combines with J gene TRBJ2-1, with 8 bases matching TRBD2. From germline, CDR1 is SGHKS and CDR2 YYEKEE (reference sequence). This CDR3 comprises 15 residues. After removal of 4 bases from V and 0 bases from J, the junction contained 3 bases not matched to a gene. The DNA for the CDR3 is TGTGCCAGCAGCACGAGCGGGGGCTCCTACAATGAGCAGTTCTTC. This codes for CASSTSGGSYNEQFF.

Remarks on this clonotype: A read error may be the cause here, since a much bigger clone is one base away. The chain couples TRBV2 to TRBJ1-5; 8 bases fit TRBD1. CDR1 SNHLY and CDR2 FYNNEI come from the germline V gene. Trimming took 5 bases from V and 2 from J; bases not matched to a gene: 5. This CDR3 has 15 amino acids. The DNA of the CDR3 is TGTGCCAGCAGTCGACAGGGGTCTGGCAATCAGCCCCAGCATTTT. Translated: CASSRQGSGNQPQHF.

This clonotype was counted between two and nine times. This chain joins TRBV6-6 and TRBJ1-2, with unresolved D. The ends were cut back, 5 bases at V and 8 bases at J, with 12 bases in the middle. CDR1 is MNHNY, CDR2 SVGAGI, per germline (reference sequence). The CDR3 contains 12 residues. CDR3 bases: TGTGCCAGCAGTGCACGATCGGGGGGCTACACCTTC. Its translation: CASSARSGGYTF.

This clonotype appeared many times. The chain has TRBV4-1 and TRBJ1-5, with a possible D match to TRBD1 (6 bases). The CDR3 is 15 residues long. Deletions cut 1 base from V and 4 bases from J, with 11 bases between. Per germline, CDR1 MGHRA and CDR2 YSYEKL. CDR3: CASSQVGQGNQPQHF. In DNA form, the CDR3 reads TGCGCCAGCAGCCAAGTAGGCCAGGGGAATCAGCCCCAGCATTTT.

In this sample, this clonotype turned up a few times. This chain links TRBV4-1 with TRBJ1-2; 9 bases map to TRBD1. The germline V gene encodes CDR1 MGHRA and CDR2 YSYEKL. This CDR3 comprises 15 residues. V shed 0 bases and J 3 bases; nucleotides not matched to a gene: 2. In nucleotides, the CDR3 is TGCGCCAGCAGCCAAGACCGGACAGGGGACTATGGCTACACCTTC. Translating gives CASSQDRTGDYGYTF.

This clonotype showed up just a few times. The CDR3, as DNA: TGTGCCAGCAGTTTATCGGGGGGGTACTATGGCTACACCTTC. Protein product: CASSLSGGYYGYTF. The chain combines TRBV27 with TRBJ1-2; a weak D match, TRBD1 (5 bases). The germline CDR1 and CDR2 sequences are MNHEY and SMNVEV (reference sequence). The CDR3 consists of 14 residues. Trimming cost V 0 bases and J 3 bases, with 8 bases left between them.